A selection of T cell receptor beta chains follows, all from one sample in a study of T cells in Graves' hyperthyroidism and ophthalmopathy. MiXCR, applied by TCRdb to the multiplex PCR reads, yields one record per CDR3 protein. The table shows a few hundred thousand distinct CDR3 sequences, with about 15% occurring only once. Sequenced material: blood. The receptors were sampled from a woman aged 30 to 39 with Graves' ophthalmopathy. Each CDR3 is given with its conserved first and last residue. D genes are given only for firm matches. Only some rows state a clone size, as once, few, many or a class for expanded clones.

>TRBV24-1|TRBD1|TRBJ1-2|.
CATSDSGTGGGYTF
TGTGCCACCAGTGATTCCGGGACAGGGGGTGGCTACACCTTC
>TRBV18|.|TRBJ2-5|many
CASSPLVKAKAETQYF
TGTGCCAGCTCACCACTGGTAAAGGCGAAAGCTGAGACCCAGTACTTC
>TRBV7-2|.|TRBJ2-3|many
CASSQEWAGPQYF
TGTGCCAGCAGCCAAGAATGGGCAGGGCCGCAGTATTTT
>TRBV6-5|.|TRBJ2-7|many
CASSYLRDVAEQYF
TGTGCCAGCAGTTACTTAAGGGACGTGGCCGAGCAGTACTTC
>TRBV12-3/TRBV12-4|TRBD1|TRBJ2-1|many
CASSYPGTGIDNEQFF
TGTGCCAGCAGTTACCCCGGGACAGGGATTGACAATGAGCAGTTCTTC
>TRBV28|TRBD2|TRBJ2-3|.
CASRNSGLAGGTDTQYF
TGTGCCAGCAGGAACTCGGGACTAGCGGGGGGCACAGATACGCAGTATTTT
>TRBV9|TRBD1|TRBJ1-1|.
CASSVARDRDGSTEAFF
TGTGCCAGCAGCGTAGCCCGGGACAGGGATGGATCCACTGAAGCTTTCTTT
>TRBV11-2|.|TRBJ2-6|many
CASSLVGRVASGANVLTF
TGTGCCAGCAGCTTAGTCGGCAGGGTAGCATCTGGGGCCAACGTCCTGACTTTC
>TRBV28|TRBD1|TRBJ2-7|many
CATTSGQGYEQYF
TGTGCCACCACGTCCGGACAGGGCTACGAGCAGTACTTC
>TRBV28|TRBD1|TRBJ1-2|few
CASSLDRGDYGYTF
TGTGCCAGCAGTCTGGACAGGGGAGACTATGGCTACACCTTC
>TRBV10-1|.|TRBJ1-1|many
CASRQGSGTEAFF
TGCGCCAGCAGGCAGGGGTCCGGCACTGAAGCTTTCTTT
>TRBV7-2|.|TRBJ2-1|many
CASSPNTYGPYNEQFF
TGTGCCAGCAGCCCAAACACGTATGGCCCCTACAATGAGCAGTTCTTC
>TRBV3-1|.|TRBJ2-7|many
CASSQRRGSREQYF
TGTGCCAGCAGCCAGAGAAGGGGGTCTAGGGAGCAGTACTTC
>TRBV15|.|TRBJ1-2|many
CATSREKTANYGYTF
TGTGCCACCAGCAGAGAGAAGACAGCAAATTATGGCTACACCTTC
>TRBV7-2|.|TRBJ1-1|many
CASSRDTLATEAFF
TGTGCCAGCAGCCGCGACACGTTAGCTACTGAAGCTTTCTTT
>TRBV9|TRBD1|TRBJ1-3|.
CASSGFITGGAGNTIYF
TGTGCCAGCAGCGGATTCATAACAGGGGGCGCTGGAAACACCATATATTTT
>TRBV18|.|TRBJ2-5|many
CASSPTPRETQYF
TGTGCCAGCTCACCGACCCCCCGTGAGACCCAGTACTTC
>TRBV7-9|.|TRBJ2-1|many
CASSPNYRDEQFF
TGTGCCAGCAGCCCTAACTACAGGGATGAGCAGTTCTTC
>TRBV27|.|TRBJ1-1|many
CASSELQGRNTEAFF
TGTGCCAGCAGTGAACTACAGGGACGGAACACTGAAGCTTTCTTT
>TRBV6-1|.|TRBJ2-3|many
CASSVGGRARFGTDTQYF
TGTGCCAGCAGTGTGGGGGGAAGGGCACGTTTCGGCACAGATACGCAGTATTTT
>TRBV6-1|.|TRBJ1-2|many
CASSPRTVFNYGYTF
TGTGCCAGCAGTCCGAGGACAGTATTTAACTATGGCTACACCTTC
>TRBV7-9|.|TRBJ2-1|many
CASSGNGDEQFF
TGTGCCAGCAGCGGAAACGGGGATGAGCAGTTCTTC
>TRBV12-3/TRBV12-4|.|TRBJ2-1|many
CASSPSTGEQFF
TGTGCCAGCAGTCCGAGTACAGGAGAGCAGTTCTTC
>TRBV6-1|TRBD1|TRBJ2-1|few
CASRLSGTAGLGNEQFF
TGTGCCAGCAGGCTCTCCGGGACAGCAGGGTTGGGGAATGAGCAGTTCTTC
>TRBV6-6|.|TRBJ1-1|many
CASSYEGPGINTEAFF
TGTGCCAGCAGTTACGAAGGTCCGGGGATAAACACTGAAGCTTTCTTT
>TRBV28|TRBD2|TRBJ2-2|many
CASQRGGPNTGELFF
TGTGCCAGTCAGCGGGGGGGCCCGAACACCGGGGAGCTGTTTTTT
>TRBV19|TRBD1|TRBJ2-1|.
CASRPGTGVDNEQFF
TGTGCCAGTAGACCCGGGACAGGGGTGGACAATGAGCAGTTCTTC
>TRBV20-1|TRBD2|TRBJ2-3|.
CSARDLGGGRDTQYF
TGCAGTGCTAGAGATCTCGGGGGGGGGCGAGATACGCAGTATTTT
>TRBV28|.|TRBJ2-1|.
CAISSAGNEQFF
TGTGCCATCTCATCCGCGGGCAATGAGCAGTTCTTC
>TRBV28|.|TRBJ2-2|many
CASSLVWRELNTGELFF
TGTGCCAGCAGTTTAGTATGGCGGGAACTGAACACCGGGGAGCTGTTTTTT
>TRBV11-3|.|TRBJ1-2|many
CASSLDMAAGYTF
TGTGCCAGCAGCTTAGATATGGCAGCTGGCTACACCTTC
>TRBV4-1|.|TRBJ1-1|.
CAGSHVTEKGNEAFF
TGCGCCGGCAGCCACGTGACCGAGAAAGGGAATGAAGCTTTCTTT
>TRBV28|.|TRBJ1-1|few
CASVTNTEAFF
TGTGCCAGCGTGACGAACACTGAAGCTTTCTTT
>TRBV12-3/TRBV12-4|.|TRBJ2-3|.
CASSSDSPLDTQYF
TGTGCCAGCAGCTCTGACAGTCCCCTCGATACGCAGTATTTT
>TRBV28|.|TRBJ1-5|.
CASSHGIRGNQPQHF
TGTGCCAGCAGTCATGGAATAAGGGGCAATCAGCCCCAGCATTTT
>TRBV28|.|TRBJ1-3|many
CASNTIYF
TGTGCCAGCAACACCATATATTTT
>TRBV6-1|TRBD1|TRBJ2-3|many
CASSEVGQGMIGTDTQYF
TGTGCCAGCAGTGAAGTCGGACAGGGTATGATTGGCACAGATACGCAGTATTTT
>TRBV11-2|.|TRBJ1-5|many
CASSLDGGYQPQHF
TGTGCCAGCAGCTTAGATGGGGGATATCAGCCCCAGCATTTT
>TRBV20-1|.|TRBJ2-4|.
CSANKQGGKNIQYF
TGCAGTGCTAACAAACAGGGAGGCAAAAACATTCAGTACTTC